Listed below are T cell receptor beta chains from one sample, sequenced in a study of T-cell reconstitution after alpha-beta-depleted transplantation in children. One entry per CDR3 protein, called by TCRdb with MiXCR from the PCR reads. Of 200,000 to 250,000 distinct CDR3 sequences listed, roughly 8% were seen once; the top ten hold just under 6.5%. The sample here was PBMCs, mostly from graft donor cells, taken 180 days after TCRalphabeta/CD19-depleted stem cell transplant. The receptor source for this set is a male patient younger than 18 who had a stem cell transplant for acute lymphoblastic leukemia, so the T cells may come from the graft donor. Both conserved end residues are part of each CDR3. The D gene is left open where the match is weak. A clone size is listed for some rows: how often the clone was seen (once, few, many), or a class if it is expanded.

>13|TRBV29-1|TRBD1|many|TRBJ2-3
TGCAGCGCCATAACAGGGGACACAGATACGCAGTATTTT
CSAITGDTDTQYF
>15|TRBV10-3|.|many|TRBJ2-5
TGTGCCATCAGTGAGTCGGGGACCATCCAAGAGACCCAGTACTTC
CAISESGTIQETQYF
>15|TRBV9|.|many|TRBJ2-7
TGTGCCAGCAGCGGCTGGGGGACACCCGGGGACGAGCAGTACTTC
CASSGWGTPGDEQYF
>12|TRBV5-5|.|many|TRBJ2-5
TGTGCCAGCAGCTTGGAAGTCGGGACCCAGTACTTC
CASSLEVGTQYF
>15|TRBV27|TRBD2|many|TRBJ2-5
TGTGCCAGCAGTTCCCCAGCGGGGGGACAAGAGACCCAGTACTTC
CASSSPAGGQETQYF
>18|TRBV28|.|many|TRBJ1-1
TGTGCCAGCAGTTTCCCGGACACAGACCTATATATGAACACTGAAGCTTTCTTT
CASSFPDTDLYMNTEAFF
>13|TRBV12-3/TRBV12-4|.|few|TRBJ2-5
TGTGCCAGCAGTTTAGTCAGGGCGGAGACCCAGTACTTC
CASSLVRAETQYF
>15|TRBV18|.|.|TRBJ2-3
TGTGCCAGCTCACCGGTGGGGCCCGACTCAGATACGCAGTATTTT
CASSPVGPDSDTQYF
>18|TRBV6-5|.|many|TRBJ1-1
TGTGCCAGCAGTTACTCGATGGGGGGTGACATGCTGAACACTGAAGCTTTCTTT
CASSYSMGGDMLNTEAFF
>14|TRBV12-3/TRBV12-4|.|many|TRBJ1-1
TGTGCCAGCAGTTTAAACAGGCGGGGGACTGAAGCTTTCTTT
CASSLNRRGTEAFF
>13|TRBV7-9|TRBD2|.|TRBJ2-3
TGTGCCCTCCGGGGCGGGGGGGCAAATACGCAGTATTTT
CALRGGGANTQYF
>15|TRBV7-2|TRBD1|many|TRBJ1-1
TGTGCCAGCAGCTCATACGGGACAGGGAACACTGAAGCTTTCTTT
CASSSYGTGNTEAFF
>18|TRBV6-2/TRBV6-3|TRBD1|few|TRBJ1-5
TGTGCCAGCAGTTACGAGGGACAGGGAAGCTCGAGCAATCAGCCCCAGCATTTT
CASSYEGQGSSSNQPQHF
>12|TRBV28|.|.|TRBJ2-7
TGTGCCAGCACCGGGCGCTCCTACGAGCAGTACTTC
CASTGRSYEQYF
>14|TRBV10-1|.|many|TRBJ2-5
TGCGCCAGCAGCCGGGGACGAACTCAAGAGACCCAGTACTTC
CASSRGRTQETQYF
>13|TRBV6-2/TRBV6-3|.|.|TRBJ2-1
TGTGCCAGCAGTTACTCGGTCTACAATGAGCAGTTCTTC
CASSYSVYNEQFF
>15|TRBV7-6|.|many|TRBJ2-5
TGTGCCAGCAGCTTTGGGGGGTCCTCGCAAGAGACCCAGTACTTC
CASSFGGSSQETQYF